One sample yielded the 15 T cell receptor beta chains listed below, sequenced in a study of cytomegalovirus exposure and HLA in healthy donors. With 60 Vbeta and 13 Jbeta primers, the PCR was carried out. Only in-frame clones appear in the TCRdb table, and some are missing; sequencing was by immunoSEQ multiplex PCR. The sample has around 150,000 clones; 70% to 80% are singletons. Sequencing was performed on PBMCs. The origin of the receptors is a man aged 35-49 years in good health and CMV-seropositive.

The chain is built from TRBV16 and TRBJ2-2; 7 positions match TRBD1. Per the germline V gene, CDR1 is KGHSY and CDR2 is FQNENV. The CDR3 has 15 amino acids. V lost 4 bases to trimming and J lost 0 bases; unmatched junction nucleotides: 2. DNA for the CDR3: TGTGCCAGCAGCCGTGGACAGGCGAACACCGGGGAGCTGTTTTTT. Protein sequence: CASSRGQANTGELFF.

This clone was seen a few times. J is TRBJ2-5 and V is TRBV27; TRBD2 is a possible D gene (6 bases). CDR3 size: 15 residues. Germline V CDR1 and CDR2: MNHEY, SMNVEV (reference sequence). Deletions cut 7 bases from V and 1 base from J, with 16 bases between. CDR3 in amino acids: CASKLGGLGQETQYF. In nucleotides, the CDR3 is TGTGCCAGCAAACTCGGGGGACTGGGCCAAGAGACCCAGTACTTC.

This chain links TRBV27 with TRBJ2-2; TRBD2 matches 15 bases. This CDR3 comprises 17 residues. V dropped 3 bases and J dropped 4; count of bases not matched to a gene: 3. In germline, CDR1 is MNHEY, CDR2 SMNVEV (reference sequence). As DNA, the CDR3 is TGTGCCAGCAGTTTCTGGACTAGCGGGAGGGTCACCGGGGAGCTGTTTTTT. Protein product: CASSFWTSGRVTGELFF.

The rearrangement joins TRBV9 to TRBJ2-7; D possibly corresponds to TRBD2 (5 bases). Germline V CDR1 and CDR2: SGDLS, YYNGEE. CDR3 length: 11 residues. The V gene lost 4 bases and the J gene lost 3 bases, with 5 bases spanning the gap. In DNA form, the CDR3 reads TGTGCCAGCAGCAGCGGCTACGAGCAGTACTTC. This gives the protein CASSSGYEQYF.

This clone was counted once. This rearrangement joins TRBV19 to TRBJ1-1, with TRBD1 matching 7 bases. The V and J ends lost 10 bases and 3 bases, in that order; junction bases with no gene match: 17. The CDR3 totals 16 residues. The germline V gene has CDR1 LNHDA and CDR2 SQIVND (reference sequence). The chain's CDR3 is CAISPRVAGGYTEAFF. CDR3 bases: TGTGCCATCTCGCCGAGGGTGGCAGGGGGTTACACTGAAGCTTTCTTT.

For this clone: This same CDR3 is encoded by further DNA sequences in the sample. The chain recombines TRBV27 with TRBJ1-1, with a tentative D call TRBD1 (6 bases). Trimming cost V 2 bases and J 11 bases, with 15 bases left between them. Germline V gene data show CDR1 as MNHEY and CDR2 as SMNVEV (reference sequence). The CDR3 sequence is 13 residues long. The CDR3, as DNA: TGTGCCAGCAGTTTAGAAAGGGGAGGGGGGGCTTTCTTT. Amino acids: CASSLERGGGAFF.

V is TRBV9 and J is TRBJ2-7; no reliable D call. Per the germline V gene, CDR1 is SGDLS and CDR2 is YYNGEE. Trimming stripped 2 bases from V and 0 bases from J, with 6 bases between. The CDR3 is made up of 13 amino acids. CDR3 region: CASSVGGSYEQYF. The CDR3 coding sequence is TGTGCCAGCAGCGTTGGCGGCTCCTACGAGCAGTACTTC.

The chain couples TRBV2 to TRBJ2-1; no definite D call. V dropped 2 bases and J dropped 9 bases, with 8 bases sitting between them. CDR3 length equals 12 residues. Germline V gives CDR1 SNHLY, CDR2 FYNNEI. CDR3 DNA: TGTGCCAGCAGTGAAAAGTTCGGTGAGCAGTTCTTC. Translated, it gives CASSEKFGEQFF. Complete variable domain (other parts from reference TRBV2 and TRBJ2-1): EPEVTQTPSHQVTQMGQEVILRCVPISNHLYFYWYRQILGQKVEFLVSFYNNEISEKSEIFDDQFSVERPDGSNFTLKIRSTKLEDSAMYFCASSEKFGEQFFGPGTRLTVL.

This clone was observed a few times. This rearrangement joins TRBV2 to TRBJ2-7; possible D gene TRBD2, 5 bases. Germline CDR1 reads SNHLY; CDR2 reads FYNNEI. V was cut by 5 bases and J by 6 bases, with 20 bases left in between. This CDR3 region has 15 residues. The CDR3 reads CASSSPEVVFGEQYF. Here the CDR3 DNA reads TGTGCCAGCAGTTCCCCGGAGGTCGTGTTTGGCGAGCAGTACTTC.

This clone is a singleton in its sample. The chain links TRBV27 to TRBJ2-1; 14 nucleotides align to TRBD2. J gave up 6 bases and V 7 bases, and 2 bases lay outside the gene matches. The CDR3 has 14 residues. The germline gives CDR1 MNHEY, CDR2 SMNVEV (reference sequence). The CDR3 loop is CASIGLAGGNEQFF. CDR3 DNA sequence: TGTGCCAGCATCGGACTAGCGGGAGGCAATGAGCAGTTCTTC.

This clone has just a few counts. V is TRBV6-6 and J is TRBJ1-2; D gene uncertain. Germline values: CDR1 MNHNY, CDR2 SVGAGI (reference sequence). Trimming took 2 bases from V and 0 from J, leaving 10 bases between them. The CDR3 has 15 amino acids. The CDR3 coding sequence is TGTGCCAGCAGTTACGTCGAGCCGGCTAACTATGGCTACACCTTC. Protein: CASSYVEPANYGYTF.

The chain joins TRBV9 to TRBJ2-2; unclear D gene. The CDR3 spans 14 residues. CDR1 and CDR2 from the germline V gene are SGDLS and YYNGEE. V was trimmed by 5 bases and J by 1 base, leaving 9 bases between them. The CDR3 protein is CASSLAGNTGELFF. In DNA, the CDR3 is TGTGCCAGCAGTCTTGCAGGGAACACCGGGGAGCTGTTTTTT.

The chain uses TRBV6-5 and TRBJ1-2; possible D gene TRBD1, 5 bases. The CDR3 consists of 11 residues. Germline CDR1 reads MNHEY; CDR2 reads SVGAGI. Trimming cost V 8 bases and J 6 bases, with 10 bases left between them. This chain's CDR3 is CASVGGDGYTF. The CDR3 DNA sequence: TGTGCCAGCGTGGGGGGGGATGGCTACACCTTC.

The chain couples TRBV11-2 to TRBJ1-2; 8 bases are shared with TRBD1. Germline V gene data show CDR1 as SGHAT and CDR2 as FQNNGV. The J segment lost 10 bases and the V segment lost 4 bases, leaving 14 bases of the junction unmatched. CDR3 length: 15 amino acids. The chain's CDR3 is CASSSVDRARDVYTF. Written as DNA, the CDR3 is TGTGCCAGCAGCTCCGTGGACAGGGCCAGGGATGTCTACACCTTC.

The rearrangement links TRBV7-9 to TRBJ1-1; 7 bases map to TRBD1. This CDR3 is built from 16 residues. Germline assignment: CDR1 SEHNR and CDR2 FQNEAQ (reference sequence). V lost 2 bases to trimming and J lost 5 bases; unmatched junction nucleotides: 11. In nucleotides, the CDR3 is TGTGCCAGCAGCTTAAGCCCAACAGGGGCTGTAACTGAAGCTTTCTTT. Translating gives CASSLSPTGAVTEAFF. Complete variable domain (other parts from reference TRBV7-9 and TRBJ1-1): DTGVSQNPRHKITKRGQNVTFRCDPISEHNRLYWYRQTLGQGPEFLTYFQNEAQLEKSRLLSDRFSAERPKGSFSTLEIQRTEQGDSAMYLCASSLSPTGAVTEAFFGQGTRLTVV.